The clone carrying this T cell receptor (beta chain) was counted between two and nine times. Its antigen is not identified. The data stem from a study of regulatory T cells in long-lasting Graves disease. Study results and caveats: Newly diagnosed disease favored TRBV20-1 and TRBJ2-1 over persistent disease.

Time point noted: newly diagnosed GD, antithyroid drugs for less than 3 months. RNA extracted from PBMCs served as the sequencing template. A blood draw put around 9 milliliters of peripheral blood into EDTA tubes. V lost 8 bases to trimming and J lost 7 bases, with 23 bases between them. This CDR3 comprises 15 residues. CDR1 and CDR2 from the germline V gene are MDHEN and SYDVKM. Building the TCR beta libraries relied on iRepertoire HTBI primers, and CDR3 regions underwent Arm-PCR. TCRdb reanalysed the multiplex PCR reads using MiXCR and keeps one entry per CDR3 protein. The sample holds about 540,000 distinct CDR3 sequences, roughly 14% seen once. The data were also submitted as part of a second study, on T cells in Graves' hyperthyroidism and ophthalmopathy. As that study records: Diagnoses were made from clinical symptoms, serum measures (thyroxine and TRAb), thyroid ultrasound and orbital computed tomography.

This specimen was peripheral blood mononuclear cells (PBMCs), taken at new diagnosis, from a patient treated with antithyroid drugs. The J gene is TRBJ1-2, the V gene TRBV28, with a weak D call TRBD1 (5 bases). This sequence was found in a man in his thirties or forties with Graves disease. The CDR3 region is CASYRGVGGGRGYTF. DNA for the CDR3: TGTGCCAGCTACCGGGGAGTCGGTGGGGGTCGTGGCTACACCTTC.